This T cell receptor (beta chain) emerged from a study of beta chain features in type 1 diabetes. Findings and limits, study-wide: Type 1 diabetes patients had moderately but significantly shorter TCRB CDR3s in all four CD4+ subsets.

A few counts support this clone. Its antigen remains unknown. The whole isolated RNA underwent reverse transcription, so sequencing captured expressed TCRB transcripts. The average output of naive, central memory and regulatory T cell samples was millions of reads. The repertoire was sequenced with immunoSEQ multiplex PCR; TCRdb's copy has only in-frame clones and lacks some. The data contain 110,000 to 150,000 clones, 6.9% of them singletons. Germline V gene data show CDR1 as LGHNA and CDR2 as YSLEER. V lost 1 base and J lost 6, with 13 bases in between. This CDR3 is 15 amino acids long. The sequencing input was central memory CD4+ T cells from blood. The receptor comes from a woman aged 25 to 45 in good health. The chain recombines TRBV4-3 with TRBJ2-1; D gene uncertain. DNA of the CDR3: TGCGCCAGCAGCCAAGGTCTCCAACGAGGCAATGAGCAGTTCTTC. Translating gives CASSQGLQRGNEQFF.